The T cell receptor (beta chain) described here comes from a study of control samples from healthy donors and cancer patients. The table came from immunoSEQ multiplex PCR; TCRdb's copy has only in-frame clones and leaves some out. The table has about 160,000 clones, 80% to 95% seen once. V dropped 0 bases and J dropped 0 bases, with 13 bases sitting between them. This CDR3 region has 17 residues. The germline gives CDR1 SGHRS, CDR2 YFSETQ. The chain has TRBV5-1 and TRBJ1-3; D uncertain. The source material was blood. The receptor's source is a woman younger than 45 in good health. The CDR3 DNA follows: TGCGCCAGCAGCTTGGATCCCTGGCAGCTCTCTGGAAACACCATATATTTT. Residues: CASSLDPWQLSGNTIYF.